One sample yielded the 24 T cell receptor beta chains listed below, sequenced in a study of blood T cells in healthy people across ages. For the second PCR, which ran for about 6 to 12 cycles, a sample-barcoded 5' primer and a J-beta primer mix were used. TCRdb analysed the 5' RACE reads with MiXCR anew, one entry per CDR3 protein. The sample has some 1,800,000 distinct CDR3 sequences; 35% to 50% are singletons. The sample taken for sequencing was blood. The receptors shown here come from a human donor in good health.

This chain connects TRBV5-1 to TRBJ2-2; D unclear. V lost 6 bases to trimming and J lost 4 bases, with 19 bases between them. The CDR3 loop spans 16 amino acids. Germline V CDR1 and CDR2: SGHRS, YFSETQ. CDR3 sequence reads: CASTITDGPVTGELFF. CDR3 sequence (DNA): TGCGCCAGCACCATAACGGACGGACCAGTCACCGGGGAGCTGTTTTTT.

The chain carries TRBV11-2 and TRBJ1-5; maybe TRBD1 (6 bases). The CDR3 is made up of 12 amino acids. Trimming cost V 5 bases and J 12 bases, with 14 bases left between them. Germline V CDR1 and CDR2: SGHAT, FQNNGV. The CDR3 is CASSQGGRNQHF. The CDR3 nucleotides are TGTGCCAGCAGCCAAGGGGGACGGAACCAGCATTTT.

This chain links TRBV20-1 with TRBJ2-1; tentative D call: TRBD2 (5 bases). Trimming stripped 0 bases from V and 1 base from J, with 10 bases between. The CDR3 loop spans 15 amino acids. Looked up from germline, CDR1 is DFQATT and CDR2 is SNEGSKA (reference sequence). The CDR3 region is CSARDLEGSYNEQFF. CDR3 DNA sequence: TGCAGTGCTAGAGATCTCGAGGGTTCCTACAATGAGCAGTTCTTC.

This chain uses TRBV25-1 with TRBJ2-4, with 10 positions matching TRBD1. Judging by the DNA end, TRBJ2-7 fits better; the J call may be wrong. CDR1 is MGHDK and CDR2 is SYGVNS in the germline V gene. The CDR3 sequence is 15 residues long. Here the CDR3 reads CASSVHRGQGYEQYF. CDR3 DNA: TGTGCCAGCAGTGTCCACCGGGGACAGGGGTACGAGCAGTACTTC.

In this sample, this clonotype turned up a few times. This chain connects TRBV20-1 to TRBJ2-3, with no clear D. The length of the CDR3 is 14 residues. Trimming pared 3 bases from V and 1 base from J, leaving 11 bases between. Germline V gene lookup returns CDR1 DFQATT and CDR2 SNEGSKA (reference sequence). CDR3 DNA: TGCAGTGCTAGCCCCCCCCAGGGCACAGATACGCAGTATTTT. This sequence encodes CSASPPQGTDTQYF.

As to this clonotype: Germline and junction disagree at one end, which may indicate a read error. The chain recombines TRBV7-8 with TRBJ2-6; 10 bases are shared with TRBD1. Germline assignment: CDR1 SGHVS and CDR2 FQNEAQ. There are 20 residues in the CDR3. For the CDR3, the DNA is TGTGCCAGCAGCTCTCCTGGGGGACAGGGGTTATATACGGGGGCCAACGTCCAGACTTTC. This encodes CASSSPGGQGLYTGANVQTF.

This chain uses TRBV4-3 with TRBJ2-7; no firm D call. This CDR3 region has 15 residues. Germline loops: CDR1 LGHNA, CDR2 YSLEER. The V and J ends lost 5 bases and 0 bases respectively, with 14 bases between them. DNA for the CDR3: TGCGCCAGCAGCGTCGGGCTAGGTCTCTCCTACGAGCAGTACTTC. It yields the protein CASSVGLGLSYEQYF.

This clonotype was counted between two and nine times. V is TRBV29-1 and J is TRBJ2-1; D uncertain. The CDR3 has 11 amino acids. From germline, CDR1 is SQVTM and CDR2 ANQGSEA. The V gene lost 2 bases and the J gene lost 2 bases, with 1 base spanning the gap. The CDR3 sequence is CSVETYNEQFF. CDR3 sequence (DNA): TGCAGCGTTGAAACCTACAATGAGCAGTTCTTC.

The chain employs TRBV7-2 and TRBJ1-2; possible D gene TRBD1, 6 bases. The CDR3 extends over 14 amino acids. Looked up from germline, CDR1 is SGHTA and CDR2 is FQGNSA. V shed 4 bases and J shed 8 bases, with 17 bases lying between them. The DNA for the CDR3 is TGTGCCAGCAGCTCACCATCAGGGGATCGGGGCTACACCTTC. Translating it yields CASSSPSGDRGYTF.

This clonotype appeared a few times. The gene calls are TRBV29-1 and TRBJ1-2, with D hard to call. This CDR3 region has 12 residues. The V and J ends lost 4 bases and 4 bases respectively, with 10 bases between them. Per germline, CDR1 SQVTM and CDR2 ANQGSEA. In DNA form, the CDR3 reads TGCAGCGTTGGGGTTCTCGGCTATGGCTACACCTTC. Amino acids: CSVGVLGYGYTF. The full variable domain, with the rest looked up from reference TRBV29-1 and TRBJ1-2, is SAVISQKPSRDICQRGTSLTIQCQVDSQVTMMFWYRQQPGQSLTLIATANQGSEATYESGFVIDKFPISRPNLTFSTLTVSNMSPEDSSIYLCSVGVLGYGYTFGSGTRLTVV.

This clonotype occurred a few times. The chain employs TRBV7-9 and TRBJ1-2; TRBD1 agrees at 7 bases. Trimming at V came to 4 bases and at J to 3 bases, leaving 8 bases not matched to a gene. Germline CDR1 SEHNR, CDR2 FQNEAQ (reference sequence). CDR3 length: 15 residues. The CDR3 loop reads CASSSPGTGDYGYTF. CDR3 sequence (DNA): TGTGCCAGCAGCTCCCCGGGAACAGGGGACTATGGCTACACCTTC.

V is TRBV25-1 and J is TRBJ2-2; no definite D call. The CDR3 is 15 residues long. Germline V gives CDR1 MGHDK, CDR2 SYGVNS. Trimming pared 8 bases from V and 6 bases from J, leaving 19 bases between. In nucleotides, the CDR3 is TGTGCCAGCTCAGGAGTTCGGGCGTATGCCGGGGAGCTGTTTTTT. Encoded protein: CASSGVRAYAGELFF.

Only a few counts were recorded for this clonotype. This chain uses TRBV7-2 with TRBJ2-1; 8 bases are shared with TRBD1. Looked up from germline, CDR1 is SGHTA and CDR2 is FQGNSA. The CDR3 has 16 residues. V lost 4 bases, J lost 4 bases, and 9 bases stayed unmatched. CDR3 loop: CASSYRGNPPYNEQFF. Here the CDR3 DNA reads TGTGCCAGCAGCTACAGGGGGAATCCACCTTACAATGAGCAGTTCTTC.

The chain joins TRBV6-5 to TRBJ2-4; 8 bases fit TRBD1. Germline loops: CDR1 MNHEY, CDR2 SVGAGI. Trimming removed 3 bases from V and 8 bases from J; junction bases left unmatched: 6. The CDR3 has 14 amino acids. The CDR3 sequence is CASSYGQGSHIQYF. The CDR3 nucleotides are TGTGCCAGCAGTTATGGACAGGGTAGTCACATTCAGTACTTC.

The rearrangement uses TRBV4-1 and TRBJ2-1, with 7 bases matching TRBD2. V was clipped by 4 bases and J by 0 bases; unmatched bases: 6. The CDR3 totals 16 residues. CDR1 is MGHRA and CDR2 is YSYEKL in the germline V gene. CDR3: CASSRLRGDSYNEQFF. The DNA for the CDR3 is TGCGCCAGCAGCCGCCTTCGGGGGGACTCCTACAATGAGCAGTTCTTC.

This clonotype was counted a few times. CDR3 amino acids: CASSPAWNSYEQYF. CDR3 sequence (DNA): TGTGCCAGCAGCCCCGCGTGGAACTCCTACGAGCAGTACTTC. V usage is TRBV3-1 and J usage is TRBJ2-4; the D is unclear. The DNA matches TRBJ2-7 better at its end, which makes the J call doubtful. Germline CDR1 reads LGHDT; CDR2 reads YNNKEL (reference sequence). The CDR3 totals 14 residues.

The genes are TRBV24-1 and TRBJ2-5; 8 bases are shared with TRBD1. CDR1 and CDR2 (germline): KGHDR, SFDVKD. V shed 3 bases, J shed 5 bases, and the junction held 10 bases outside the gene matches. The CDR3 runs to 16 residues. CDR3 DNA: TGTGCCACCAGTGATCGCGGGGACAGGCAGTTGGAGACCCAGTACTTC. It specifies CATSDRGDRQLETQYF.

The chain employs TRBV19 and TRBJ1-2; weak D call: TRBD1 (6 bases). V lost 10 bases and J lost 8, with 23 bases in between. CDR3 length equals 14 residues. Germline V gene data show CDR1 as LNHDA and CDR2 as SQIVND (reference sequence). The CDR3, as DNA: TGTGCCACAACTAGACAGGTGCCCTGGGAAGGCTACACCTTC. Its translation: CATTRQVPWEGYTF.

Details on this clonotype: The junction differs from germline at one of its ends, possibly a read error. The J gene is TRBJ2-7, the V gene TRBV7-2; either TRBD1 or TRBD2 may supply D (6 bases each). The CDR3 length is 15 residues. Per germline, CDR1 SGHTA and CDR2 FQGNSA. The DNA for the CDR3 is TGTGCCACCAGCGGTTGGGGGGCTAGCTCCTGCGAGCAGTACTTC. Translated: CATSGWGASSCEQYF.

V usage is TRBV20-1 and J usage is TRBJ2-7; 7 bases line up with TRBD1. The CDR3 totals 13 residues. Losses at the gene ends were 4 bases for V and 1 base for J; bases not matched to a gene: 4. Germline-derived CDR1 and CDR2 are DFQATT and SNEGSKA (reference sequence). The CDR3: CSATRTGSYEQYF. The CDR3 DNA reads TGCAGTGCTACTCGGACAGGTTCCTACGAGCAGTACTTC.

V is TRBV6-5 and J is TRBJ1-2, with D perhaps TRBD1 (6 bases). The CDR3 consists of 16 residues. Germline CDR1 is MNHEY and CDR2 is SVGAGI. Trimming left V 4 bases short and J 7 bases short, with 22 bases between. CDR3 in DNA: TGTGCCAGCAGTTTCCTTCAGACAGGCGTTCCCAGTGGCTACACCTTC. Its protein is CASSFLQTGVPSGYTF.

Ten or more counts support this clonotype. The chain couples TRBV7-2 to TRBJ2-5; D not resolved. The germline V gene has CDR1 SGHTA and CDR2 FQGNSA. The germline V and J ends were trimmed by 0 bases and 8 bases, with 4 bases remaining between them. CDR3 length: 11 residues. The DNA for the CDR3 is TGTGCCAGCAGCTTAGCCCGAACCCAGTACTTC. This codes for CASSLARTQYF.

J is TRBJ1-2 and V is TRBV4-2; D is unclear. V lost 1 base to trimming and J lost 4 bases, with 16 bases between them. There are 16 residues in the CDR3. Germline CDR1 is LGHNA and CDR2 is YNFKEQ. CDR3 amino acids: CASSQVYQGLGYGYTF. The CDR3 region has the DNA TGTGCCAGCAGCCAAGTTTACCAAGGTCTTGGCTATGGCTACACCTTC.

The chain joins TRBV4-3 to TRBJ2-7, with D hard to call. V gave up 0 bases and J gave up 3 bases, with 9 bases separating them. The germline gives CDR1 LGHNA, CDR2 YSLEER. The CDR3 has 14 residues. The CDR3 loop reads CASSQDLWDYEQYF. CDR3 nucleotides: TGCGCCAGCAGCCAAGATTTGTGGGACTACGAGCAGTACTTC.